The 16 T cell receptor beta chains reported below all come from one sample, sequenced in a study of cytomegalovirus exposure and HLA in healthy donors. Assay: immunoSEQ multiplex PCR; the TCRdb copy retains only in-frame clones and omits some. This sample yields some 130,000 clones, of which almost 85% are seen a single time; 1.4% to 1.5% belongs to the top ten. Input material: PBMCs. These receptors all come from a woman under 40 in good health and CMV-seronegative.

The chain carries TRBV7-2 and TRBJ1-1; D is unclear. This CDR3 has 13 residues. Germline lookup yields CDR1 SGHTA and CDR2 FQGNSA. The germline V and J ends were trimmed by 5 bases and 11 bases, with 18 bases remaining between them. CDR3 protein: CASSANPRARAFF. In DNA, the CDR3 is TGTGCCAGCAGCGCCAACCCGAGAGCCAGGGCTTTCTTT.

The rearrangement uses TRBV5-4 and TRBJ2-7; 8 nucleotides agree with TRBD1. The CDR3 has 14 residues. V dropped 1 base and J dropped 2; count of bases not matched to a gene: 2. CDR1 SGHNT and CDR2 YYREEE come from the germline V gene (reference sequence). The CDR3 nucleotides are TGTGCCAGCAGCTTGACAGGGGGACCCTACGAGCAGTACTTC. Its translation is CASSLTGGPYEQYF.

This sequence joins TRBV27 and TRBJ2-3; TRBD2 aligns across 12 bases. The V and J ends lost 4 bases and 5 bases, in that order; junction bases with no gene match: 1. The CDR3 length is 14 residues. Per the germline V gene, CDR1 is MNHEY and CDR2 is SMNVEV (reference sequence). DNA of the CDR3: TGTGCCAGCAGTTCGACTAGCGGGGGAGATACGCAGTATTTT. Translating it yields CASSSTSGGDTQYF.

This rearrangement joins TRBV30 to TRBJ1-3; a weak D match, TRBD1 (6 bases). Germline lookup yields CDR1 GTSNPN and CDR2 SVGIG (reference sequence). The CDR3 sequence is 15 residues long. V was pared by 4 bases and J by 0 bases, with 13 bases between. The CDR3 DNA follows: TGTGCCTGGATACGGGACACCTACTCTGGAAACACCATATATTTT. This sequence encodes CAWIRDTYSGNTIYF.

V and J are TRBV19 and TRBJ2-7, with D perhaps matching TRBD2 (6 bases). The CDR3 totals 13 residues. The V and J ends lost 4 bases and 3 bases respectively, with 10 bases between them. Germline-derived CDR1 and CDR2 are LNHDA and SQIVND (reference sequence). CDR3 sequence: CASSSGGLYEQYF. CDR3 coding DNA: TGTGCCAGTAGTAGCGGAGGGCTCTACGAGCAGTACTTC. Filled out from reference TRBV19 and TRBJ2-7, the complete variable domain reads DGGITQSPKYLFRKEGQNVTLSCEQNLNHDAMYWYRQDPGQGLRLIYYSQIVNDFQKGDIAEGYSVSREKKESFPLTVTSAQKNPTAFYLCASSSGGLYEQYFGPGTRLTVT.

This sequence joins TRBV29-1 and TRBJ1-2; D is ambiguous. V dropped 3 bases and J dropped 3 bases, with 8 bases sitting between them. CDR1 is SQVTM, CDR2 ANQGSEA, per germline. This CDR3 contains 12 residues. CDR3 residues: CSVDRADYGYTF. CDR3 DNA sequence: TGCAGCGTTGATCGAGCGGACTATGGCTACACCTTC.

The chain joins TRBV28 to TRBJ1-5; weak D call: TRBD1 (6 bases). V shed 6 bases and J shed 1 base, with 10 bases lying between them. Germline V gene data show CDR1 as MDHEN and CDR2 as SYDVKM. This CDR3 is built from 14 residues. CDR3 in amino acids: CASSYGQSNQPQHF. Written as DNA, the CDR3 is TGTGCCAGCAGCTACGGACAGAGCAATCAGCCCCAGCATTTT.

This chain joins TRBV2 and TRBJ1-5; TRBD1 is a possible D gene (6 bases). Germline V CDR1 and CDR2: SNHLY, FYNNEI. The CDR3 runs to 14 residues. The germline V and J ends were trimmed by 6 bases and 5 bases, with 14 bases remaining between them. CDR3 amino acids: CASRERDTYQPQHF. CDR3 in DNA: TGTGCCAGCAGGGAACGGGACACTTATCAGCCCCAGCATTTT.

V and J are TRBV18 and TRBJ1-2; 9 bases match TRBD1. The CDR3 is made up of 15 amino acids. CDR1 is KGHSH, CDR2 LQKENI, per germline. V shed 3 bases, J shed 4 bases, and the junction held 6 bases outside the gene matches. CDR3 nucleotides: TGTGCCAGCTCACCGATGGACAGGGGCCTCTATGGCTACACCTTC. Protein product: CASSPMDRGLYGYTF. Drawing the rest from reference TRBV18 and TRBJ1-2, the complete variable domain is NAGVMQNPRHLVRRRGQEARLRCSPMKGHSHVYWYRQLPEEGLKFMVYLQKENIIDESGMPKERFSAEFPKEGPSILRIQQVVRGDSAAYFCASSPMDRGLYGYTFGSGTRLTVV.

The chain has TRBV28 and TRBJ1-4, with 7 bases fitting TRBD1. V shed 2 bases and J 8 bases; nucleotides not matched to a gene: 5. The germline gives CDR1 MDHEN, CDR2 SYDVKM. The length of the CDR3 is 14 residues. This CDR3 is CASSLPGQPEKLFF. CDR3 DNA sequence: TGTGCCAGCAGTTTACCGGGACAGCCGGAAAAACTGTTTTTT.

DNA of the CDR3: TGTGCCAGCAGCCTTCGGTCGGGACAGGGGGTCCCGGAGACCCAGTACTTC. Translating it yields CASSLRSGQGVPETQYF. The chain employs TRBV5-5 and TRBJ2-5, with 11 bases matching TRBD1. V was pared by 4 bases and J by 5 bases, with 13 bases of the junction left unmatched. Germline loops: CDR1 SGHKS, CDR2 YYEKEE (reference sequence). The CDR3 covers 17 residues.

The chain is built from TRBV2 and TRBJ1-6; D not certain. V was trimmed by 2 bases and J by 8 bases, leaving 7 bases between them. The germline CDR1 and CDR2 sequences are SNHLY and FYNNEI. This CDR3 region has 13 residues. This CDR3 is CASSELGDSPLHF. In nucleotides, the CDR3 is TGTGCCAGCAGTGAATTAGGAGATTCACCCCTCCACTTT.

V and J are TRBV9 and TRBJ1-5; D is possibly TRBD1 (5 bases). CDR1 and CDR2 (germline): SGDLS, YYNGEE. V shed 4 bases and J shed 5 bases, with 13 bases lying between them. This CDR3 spans 14 amino acids. The CDR3 DNA sequence: TGTGCCAGCAGCAGGGGAGGAGGGGATCAGCCCCAGCATTTT. Protein: CASSRGGGDQPQHF. Supplemented by reference TRBV9 and TRBJ1-5, the full variable domain reads DSGVTQTPKHLITATGQRVTLRCSPRSGDLSVYWYQQSLDQGLQFLIQYYNGEERAKGNILERFSAQQFPDLHSELNLSSLELGDSALYFCASSRGGGDQPQHFGDGTRLSIL.

This chain uses TRBV5-1 with TRBJ2-2; 8 bases fit TRBD1. Germline V lookup: CDR1 SGHRS, CDR2 YFSETQ. V lost 4 bases and J lost 0; bases outside the gene matches: 11. The CDR3 has 18 residues. The CDR3 region has the DNA TGCGCCAGCAGCCCGCGAACTCAACAGGGGGCGAACACCGGGGAGCTGTTTTTT. This sequence encodes CASSPRTQQGANTGELFF.

The chain is built from TRBV27 and TRBJ2-7, with TRBD2 matching 15 bases. V lost 3 bases, J lost 5 bases, and 11 bases stayed unmatched. CDR3 length equals 18 residues. Germline V lookup: CDR1 MNHEY, CDR2 SMNVEV (reference sequence). Here the CDR3 DNA reads TGTGCCAGCAGTTTTCGGACTAGCGGGGGGGCACCGTCGCACGAGCAGTACTTC. Its protein product is CASSFRTSGGAPSHEQYF.

The rearrangement links TRBV14 to TRBJ2-3; the match to TRBD2 covers 7 bases. This CDR3 has 17 residues. The V gene end was trimmed by 2 bases and the J gene end by 4 bases; junction bases not matched to a gene: 12. Germline V lookup: CDR1 SGHDN, CDR2 FVKESK. CDR3 loop: CASSQWVGTIVSDTQYF. The CDR3 nucleotides are TGTGCCAGCAGCCAATGGGTCGGGACTATAGTATCAGATACGCAGTATTTT.